This T cell receptor (beta chain) was documented in a study of blood T cell repertoires in COVID-19. Study information: Collection of acute and convalescent COVID-19 samples took place in the United States, Italy and Spain.

Original handling: Amplification from reference gene primers served as the basis for estimated nucleated cell counts. This table comes from immunoSEQ multiplex PCR, and its TCRdb copy is limited to in-frame clones, with some not included. Clone size and V and J calls were adopted from that table, with D and trimming inferred from the DNA. Among fewer than 300,000 clones listed, about 89% were seen once. The recovered donors of Cohort 3 showed two negative PCRs, clearance, or symptom resolution. The CDR3 has 16 amino acids. The J segment lost 5 bases and the V segment lost 4 bases, leaving 11 bases of the junction unmatched. Germline CDR1 and CDR2: LNHDA and SQIVND (reference sequence).

Sequencing was done on a sample of PBMCs or T cells enriched from blood (not recorded which). V is TRBV19 and J is TRBJ1-5; 7 bases line up with TRBD1. The source is a man aged 40-49 years who had recovered from COVID-19. The CDR3 is CASSRGQRPSDQPQHF. CDR3 DNA: TGTGCCAGTAGTAGGGGACAGCGACCTTCCGATCAGCCCCAGCATTTT.